This TCR beta chain emerged from a study of radiotherapy plus CTLA-4 blockade in lung cancer. Study context: The study recorded objective responses in roughly 18% of patients and disease control in 31%. The study's findings and limits: Early blood T cell clone changes and increased post-radiation serum interferon-beta were reportedly the strongest response predictors. Clones derived from tumor TCRs expanded in blood after radiotherapy plus ipilimumab.

Points on this clone: Its target is not known.

Only in-frame clones appear in the TCRdb table, and some are missing; sequencing was by immunoSEQ multiplex PCR. The sample has about 85,000 clones; roughly 86% are singletons. Germline assignment: CDR1 SGHTA and CDR2 FQGNSA. The J segment lost 4 bases and the V segment lost 2 bases, leaving 5 bases of the junction unmatched. The length of the CDR3 is 16 residues. People whose metastatic non-small-cell lung cancer was chemo-refractory got focal radiation along with CTLA-4 blockade by ipilimumab. The source of this sequence is a human donor with non-small cell lung cancer who had a partial response to radiotherapy plus ipilimumab. This chain uses TRBV7-2 with TRBJ2-5, with 12 nucleotides matching TRBD2. Material: peripheral blood, obtained from a patient treated with radiotherapy plus ipilimumab. The CDR3 DNA reads as TGTGCCAGCAGCTTACAGCCGGGACTAGCGGGAGAGACCCAGTACTTC. This sequence encodes CASSLQPGLAGETQYF.